These T cell receptor beta chains were read from a single sample in a study of T cells in Graves' hyperthyroidism and ophthalmopathy. TCRdb recomputed calls from the multiplex PCR reads with MiXCR, one row per CDR3 protein. Of approximately 360,000 distinct CDR3 sequences in the sample, about 25% were seen once. The sequencing input was blood. These TCRs come from a man aged 50-60 years with Graves' hyperthyroidism. CDR3s include the opening cysteine and the closing phenylalanine or tryptophan. A D gene is named only where the DNA matches it firmly. Only part of the rows carry a size: once, few, many, or a class if the clone is expanded.

TRBJ2-2	NA	TRBV15	TRBD2	TGTGCCACCAGCAGAGGTTCTAGCGGGAGGAGGAACGGGGAGCTGTTTTTT	CATSRGSSGRRNGELFF
TRBJ2-2	once	TRBV28	TRBD2	TGTGCCAGCAGTTGGGTTGGGCTAGCGGGGGTCCATCGTGTCGGGGAGCTGTTTTTT	CASSWVGLAGVHRVGELFF
TRBJ2-7	many	TRBV28	TRBD1	TGTGCCAGCAGTTCACCGGGACAGGGGTTCCACGAGCAGTACTTC	CASSSPGQGFHEQYF
TRBJ1-4	NA	TRBV12-3/TRBV12-4	NA	TGTGCCAGCAGTTCGGCAGGGCGTGGTGAAAAACTGTTTTTT	CASSSAGRGEKLFF
TRBJ1-5	once	TRBV6-5	NA	TGTGCCAGCAGCCAGGGGACGGGCAATCAGCCCGAGCATTTT	CASSQGTGNQPEHF
TRBJ1-1	few	TRBV5-1	NA	TGCGCCAGCAGCTTGAACGCAGGGAAGAACGCTGAAGCTTTCTTT	CASSLNAGKNAEAFF
TRBJ1-1	NA	TRBV28	NA	TGTGCCAGCAGTTTGTTACAGATGAACACTGAAGCTTTCTTT	CASSLLQMNTEAFF
TRBJ2-1	NA	TRBV28	TRBD2	TGTGCCAACAGTCGTTCTCCGGGACTAGCGGGGTACGACCTCTTC	CANSRSPGLAGYDLF
TRBJ2-5	NA	TRBV24-1	TRBD2	TGTGCCACCAGTAGCGGGAGAATTGTAGAGACCCAGTACTTC	CATSSGRIVETQYF
TRBJ2-5	few	TRBV24-1	NA	TGTGCCACCAGTGATGGGGGACTCCAAGAGACCCAGTACTTC	CATSDGGLQETQYF
TRBJ2-7	few	TRBV28	NA	TGTGCCAGCAAAGTTTCCTACGAGCAGTACTTC	CASKVSYEQYF
TRBJ1-2	NA	TRBV13	TRBD1	TGTGCCAGCAGCTGGGACAGGGGAGGCTACACCTTC	CASSWDRGGYTF
TRBJ1-2	few	TRBV11-1	NA	TGTGCCAGCAGCCCTACGGCAGGGCGTGACTATGGCTACACCTTC	CASSPTAGRDYGYTF
TRBJ2-1	NA	TRBV28	TRBD2	TGTGCCAGCAGTATCCGGGGGGGGGGGGGGTACAATGAGCAGTTCTTC	CASSIRGGGGYNEQFF
TRBJ1-3	NA	TRBV27	NA	TGTGCCAGCAGTTTGGGGGGGCTCGGAAACACCATATATTTT	CASSLGGLGNTIYF
TRBJ1-4	few	TRBV19	TRBD1	TGTGCCAGTAGACGCCCGGGACAGGCGGATGAAAAACTGTTTTTT	CASRRPGQADEKLFF
TRBJ2-1	many	TRBV7-8	NA	TGTGCCAGCAGCTTAAATCGAAACAATGAGCAGTTCTTC	CASSLNRNNEQFF
TRBJ2-7	few	TRBV2	NA	TGTGCCAGCAATTCAGTCTACGAGCAGTACTTC	CASNSVYEQYF
TRBJ2-7	NA	TRBV9	TRBD2	TGTGCCAGCAGCGTACGGGGGGAGACGGCCTACGAGCAGTACTTC	CASSVRGETAYEQYF
TRBJ2-1	many	TRBV20-1	NA	TGCAGTGCTAGCGGAGCGGACAATGAGCAGTTCTTC	CSASGADNEQFF
TRBJ2-3	NA	TRBV5-5	TRBD1	TGTGCCAGCAGCCAAACTCCGGGACAGCGCACAGATACGCAGTATTTT	CASSQTPGQRTDTQYF
TRBJ2-5	few	TRBV13	TRBD2	TGTGCCAGCAGCTTCCGTGGGTCTAGCGGGGAAGAGACCCAGTACTTC	CASSFRGSSGEETQYF
TRBJ1-2	few	TRBV7-9	NA	TGTGCCAGCAACCCCCCGGGGGGGTACGGCTACACCTTC	CASNPPGGYGYTF
TRBJ2-1	NA	TRBV18	TRBD2	TGTGCCAGCTCACCACTCTCTAGCGGGAGTCGTGAGCAGTTCTTC	CASSPLSSGSREQFF
TRBJ2-2	NA	TRBV28	TRBD2	TGTGCCAGCAGCTTTAGAGCGGGACGGAACACCGGGGAGCTGTTTTTT	CASSFRAGRNTGELFF
TRBJ2-1	NA	TRBV7-2	NA	TGTGCCAGTAGCGAATCGACAGGCACCAATGAGCAGTTCTTC	CASSESTGTNEQFF
TRBJ2-1	NA	TRBV9	TRBD2	TGTGCCAGCAGCGTAGGACTAGCCGAGAGCTCCTACAATGAGCAGTTCTTC	CASSVGLAESSYNEQFF
TRBJ2-3	many	TRBV5-5	NA	TGTGCCAGCAGCTTAGCGGGCCTACTCACAGATACGCAGTATTTT	CASSLAGLLTDTQYF
TRBJ2-7	few	TRBV6-1	NA	TGTGCCAGCAGACCCCCCTACGCTTCCTACGAGCAGTACTTC	CASRPPYASYEQYF
TRBJ1-5	NA	TRBV19	NA	TGTGCCAGTAGTCCACAGACAGGTCAGCCCCAGCATTTT	CASSPQTGQPQHF
TRBJ2-2	few	TRBV10-3	NA	TGTGCCATCAGTGAAGGGACGGGGACCGGGGAGCTGTTTTTT	CAISEGTGTGELFF
TRBJ2-7	few	TRBV20-1	NA	TGCAGTGCTACCTCTGGCCCCGGAGACGAGCAGTACTTC	CSATSGPGDEQYF
TRBJ2-2	NA	TRBV28	NA	TGTGCCAGCGGTCAGGGTGGTCGGACCGGGGAGCTGTTTTTT	CASGQGGRTGELFF
TRBJ2-7	few	TRBV20-1	NA	TGCAGTGCGAGAAGTGGTGGGGCTAGACTTTACGAGCAGTACTTC	CSARSGGARLYEQYF
TRBJ2-7	few	TRBV2	TRBD2	TGTGCCATCGACGGACTAGCGGAGAGCTCCTACGAGCAGTACTTC	CAIDGLAESSYEQYF
TRBJ2-5	few	TRBV30	NA	TGTGCCTGGAGTATGCTAAGGAGGGAGACCCAGTACTTC	CAWSMLRRETQYF
TRBJ2-1	NA	TRBV6-1	NA	TGTGCCAGCAGCCCAAAATACAATGAGCAGTTCTTC	CASSPKYNEQFF
TRBJ2-3	many	TRBV7-3	TRBD1	TGTGCCAGCAGCTTACAGGGGACAGCCGATACGCAGTATTTT	CASSLQGTADTQYF
TRBJ2-3	few	TRBV11-2	NA	TGTGCCAGCAGCTTAGCGGAGTCCGATACGCAGTATTTT	CASSLAESDTQYF
TRBJ2-3	once	TRBV5-4	TRBD2	TGTGCCAGCAGCTCTGTAGCGGGAGCTCGCGCAGATACGCAGTATTTT	CASSSVAGARADTQYF
TRBJ1-5	many	TRBV5-1	NA	TGCGCCAGCAGCCTAGGACCGAGGGATCAGCCCCAGCATTTT	CASSLGPRDQPQHF
TRBJ2-7	many	TRBV28	NA	TGTGCCAGCAGTTTTTGGTCAGGGTCCTACGAGCAGTACTTC	CASSFWSGSYEQYF
TRBJ1-1	NA	TRBV5-1	NA	TGCGCCAGCAGCTTGGATGAGGGGATGGAGGCTTTCTTT	CASSLDEGMEAFF
TRBJ2-3	NA	TRBV9	TRBD2	TGTGCCAGCAGCCCATCAGGGACGGGAGGGACAGATACGCAGTATTTT	CASSPSGTGGTDTQYF
TRBJ2-7	NA	TRBV20-1	NA	TGCAGCGCCAAGTGGACTCCCGACTCCTACGAGCAGTACTTC	CSAKWTPDSYEQYF
TRBJ2-3	few	TRBV28	TRBD1	TGTGCCAGCAGTCCCCGGGGGACAGGGGGCTTGGAAGATACGCAGTATTTT	CASSPRGTGGLEDTQYF
TRBJ2-1	few	TRBV5-1	NA	TGCGCCAGCAGCTTGGAACAGATCCACAATGAGCAGTTCTTC	CASSLEQIHNEQFF
TRBJ1-5	NA	TRBV19	TRBD1	TGTGCCAGTACGGGAGACAGGGGGGCCTATCAGCCCCAGCATTTT	CASTGDRGAYQPQHF
TRBJ1-1	NA	TRBV12-5	NA	TGTGCTAGTTGCCCTCAGGGAACGAGCACTGAAGCTTTCTTT	CASCPQGTSTEAFF
TRBJ2-5	once	TRBV7-3	TRBD2	TGTGCCAGCAGCCAAGGACTAGCGGGAAGGCAAGAGACCCAGTACTTC	CASSQGLAGRQETQYF
TRBJ2-7	NA	TRBV20-1	NA	TGCAGTGCTAGAGCCCAGGCCTGGGGCTCTTCCTACGAGCAGTACTTC	CSARAQAWGSSYEQYF
TRBJ2-4	NA	TRBV7-9	NA	TGTGCCAGCAGCGTAATCTCCGAGACTGCGGACATTCAGTACTTC	CASSVISETADIQYF
TRBJ2-1	NA	TRBV20-1	NA	TGCAGTGCTAGTGGGAGTGGAAGCTCCTACAATGAGCAGTTCTTC	CSASGSGSSYNEQFF
TRBJ2-5	many	TRBV12-3/TRBV12-4	TRBD1	TGTGCCAGCAGTCCGAGGACAGGGCTTAGGTGGACCCAGTACTTC	CASSPRTGLRWTQYF
TRBJ2-7	NA	TRBV19	TRBD2	TGTGCCAGTAGTTCCCCGGGAGGAACTAGGCCCTACGAGCAGTACTTC	CASSSPGGTRPYEQYF
TRBJ2-2	NA	TRBV28	NA	TGTGCCAGCACCCTCACCCGCACCCCAGGGACCGGGGAGCTGTTTTTT	CASTLTRTPGTGELFF
TRBJ2-7	many	TRBV7-3	NA	TGTGCCAGCAGCTCGGGCCTAGCAACCGAGCAGTACTTC	CASSSGLATEQYF
TRBJ2-1	many	TRBV6-1	TRBD2	TGTGCCCTAACCCCGGGAGGAACCTACAATGAGCAGTTCTTC	CALTPGGTYNEQFF
TRBJ1-2	few	TRBV19	NA	TGTGCCAGTACACCGACAGGAAACTATGGCTACACCTTC	CASTPTGNYGYTF